This T cell receptor (beta chain) was profiled in a study of blood T cell repertoires in COVID-19. Overall study context: Some COVID-19 samples were acute and others convalescent; all came from the United States, Italy and Spain. T cells, B-cell-depleted T cells, or PBMCs supplied cDNA or gDNA.

It was during active infection that Seattle patients were enrolled and then longitudinally followed. Methods used by the authors: Reference gene primer amplification gave estimated nucleated cell counts. Clones were sequenced by immunoSEQ multiplex PCR, and TCRdb holds only the in-frame ones, with some missing. V and J calls and clone size come straight from that table; D and trimming were deduced from the DNA. The table shows fewer than 55,000 clones, with roughly 79% occurring only once. The CDR3 spans 13 residues. After removal of 4 bases from V and 6 bases from J, the junction contained 4 bases not matched to a gene. Germline-derived CDR1 and CDR2 are GTSNPN and SVGIG (reference sequence).

What was sequenced was peripheral blood. V is TRBV30 and J is TRBJ2-2; 8 nucleotides line up with TRBD2. The source of this sequence is a woman of 80 years or more with COVID-19, enrolled during active disease. CDR3 sequence (DNA): TGTGCCTGGAAAGCTAGCGGGTCCGGGGAGCTGTTTTTT. Translated: CAWKASGSGELFF. Together with reference TRBV30 and TRBJ2-2, the CDR3 gives the full variable domain: SQTIHQWPATLVQPVGSPLSLECTVEGTSNPNLYWYRQAAGRGLQLLFYSVGIGQISSEVPQNLSASRPQDRQFILSSKKLLLSDSGFYLCAWKASGSGELFFGEGSRLTVL.